This T cell receptor beta chain was profiled in a study of cytomegalovirus exposure and HLA in healthy donors. Turning to the study itself: The 100 to 150 validation repertoires and the approximately 670 first-cohort repertoires shared a platform, a later analysis reported.

About this clone: Its antigen is unknown.

Study-wide results and caveats: Published work reported that the classifier diagnosed cytomegalovirus status with high specificity and sensitivity. Overall, approximately 150 TCR beta chains were annotated as cytomegalovirus-associated. Subsequent analysis found a tendency for first-cohort TCR clusters to co-occur within the 120 or so validation repertoires.

The CDR3 is 14 residues long. V trimming: 7 bases; J trimming: 1 base; junction bases outside the gene matches: 6. Germline CDR1 MNHNY, CDR2 SVGAGI (reference sequence). The table came from immunoSEQ multiplex PCR; TCRdb's copy has only in-frame clones and leaves some out. The repertoire consists of 150,000 to 180,000 clones, with 75% to 90% occurring once and the leading ten covering approximately 20%. The sample consisted of PBMCs. The TCR originated in a man aged 18 to 35 in good health and CMV-seropositive. The J gene is TRBJ2-7, the V gene TRBV6-6, with TRBD1 matching 8 bases. The CDR3 loop reads CASTHRDRSYEQYF. The CDR3 DNA is TGTGCCAGCACCCATCGGGACAGGTCCTACGAGCAGTACTTC.